One and the same sample provided the 5 T cell receptor beta chains below, sequenced in a study of radiotherapy plus CTLA-4 blockade in lung cancer. Assay: immunoSEQ multiplex PCR; the TCRdb copy retains only in-frame clones and omits some. The data contain about 19,000 clones, roughly 83% of them seen just once; the ten biggest clones take up 20% to 25%. Material: peripheral blood, obtained from a patient treated with radiotherapy plus ipilimumab. The source of these receptors is a human donor with non-small cell lung cancer whose response to radiotherapy plus ipilimumab could not be evaluated.

A note on this clone: Sequence at one end of the junction differs from germline and may be a read error. The chain couples TRBV7-2 to TRBJ2-6; no definite D call. The CDR3 extends over 13 amino acids. Germline CDR1 SGHTA, CDR2 FQGNSA. The CDR3 DNA reads TGTGCCGGCAGGTATTCTGGGGCCAACGTCCTGACTTTC. This encodes CAGRYSGANVLTF.

The chain links TRBV18 to TRBJ2-7, with 12 nucleotides matching TRBD2. Looked up from germline, CDR1 is KGHSH and CDR2 is LQKENI. CDR3 length equals 16 residues. Trimming cost V 3 bases and J 5 bases; bases outside gene matches: 8. DNA for the CDR3: TGTGCCAGCTCACCCGGGACTAGCGGGCTTTCCGACGAGCAGTACTTC. Translating it yields CASSPGTSGLSDEQYF.

The table lists this clone with a count of one. V usage is TRBV28 and J usage is TRBJ1-1; possibly TRBD1 for D (5 bases). Germline values: CDR1 MDHEN, CDR2 SYDVKM. V lost 5 bases, J lost 13 bases, and 23 bases lay in between. The length of the CDR3 is 14 residues. CDR3 nucleotides: TGTGCCAGCAGTCCGGTGGGTTGGGCCAATAGGGGTTTCTTT. Translated, it gives CASSPVGWANRGFF. The variable domain in full, with the rest retrieved from reference TRBV28 and TRBJ1-1, is DVKVTQSSRYLVKRTGEKVFLECVQDMDHENMFWYRQDPGLGLRLIYFSYDVKMKEKGDIPEGYSVSREKKERFSLILESASTNQTSMYLCASSPVGWANRGFFGQGTRLTVV.

The chain employs TRBV19 and TRBJ1-2; D is perhaps TRBD1 (6 bases). Deletions cut 7 bases from V and 4 bases from J, with 16 bases between. The CDR3 has 14 residues. The germline V gene encodes CDR1 LNHDA and CDR2 SQIVND (reference sequence). The CDR3 sequence: CASTSKSTGYGYTF. The CDR3, as DNA: TGTGCCAGTACCTCAAAATCGACAGGCTATGGCTACACCTTC.

CDR3 in DNA: TGTGCCAGCAGTTACAGCAACGGAGGGCGGGAGACCCAGTACTTC. As protein: CASSYSNGGRETQYF. The V call is TRBV6-6, the J call TRBJ2-5; D perhaps matches TRBD2 (6 bases). Trimming removed 2 bases at V and 5 bases at J, with 15 bases between. The CDR3 is 15 residues long. The germline V gene encodes CDR1 MNHNY and CDR2 SVGAGI (reference sequence).